The 6 T cell receptor beta chains below all came from one sample that was sequenced in a study of blood T cell repertoires in COVID-19. Here immunoSEQ multiplex PCR was the method, and the copy in TCRdb shows in-frame clones only, minus some. The sample yields under 150,000 clones, more than 70% seen once. The sample taken for sequencing was peripheral blood. The receptors were gathered from a man aged 55 to 70 with acute or convalescent COVID-19.

The chain uses TRBV6-5 and TRBJ1-5, with D tentatively TRBD1 (6 bases). CDR3 length: 15 residues. Trimming stripped 5 bases from V and 4 bases from J, with 15 bases between. Per the germline V gene, CDR1 is MNHEY and CDR2 is SVGAGI. Here the CDR3 reads CASSPAGGLNQPQHF. CDR3 in DNA: TGTGCCAGCAGTCCCGCGGGGGGCCTTAATCAGCCCCAGCATTTT.

CDR3 nucleotides: TGTGCCAGCAGCTTTCTTGGCGGGTACAATGAGCAGTTCTTC. Translation gives CASSFLGGYNEQFF. This chain joins TRBV7-2 and TRBJ2-1, with a possible D match to TRBD2 (5 bases). This CDR3 contains 14 residues. Germline V gives CDR1 SGHTA, CDR2 FQGNSA. V was cut by 3 bases and J by 4 bases, with 10 bases left in between.

The chain couples TRBV7-9 to TRBJ2-5; 14 bases are a match to TRBD2. Germline assignment: CDR1 SEHNR and CDR2 FQNEAQ (reference sequence). V gave up 5 bases and J gave up 2 bases; unmatched junction bases: 4. This CDR3 contains 16 residues. The CDR3 coding sequence is TGTGCCAGCAGCGGTGGGACTAGCGGGAGTCAAGAGACCCAGTACTTC. It yields the protein CASSGGTSGSQETQYF.

The V and J genes are TRBV5-1 and TRBJ2-3; 7 bases fit TRBD1. Germline V gene data show CDR1 as SGHRS and CDR2 as YFSETQ. J was trimmed by 3 bases and V by 0 bases; bases with no gene match: 4. CDR3 length equals 15 residues. For the CDR3, the DNA is TGCGCCAGCAGCTTGGAAAGGACAGGAACAGATACGCAGTATTTT. It yields the protein CASSLERTGTDTQYF.

Comments on this clone: This CDR3 is also generated by other DNA sequences in the sample. The rearrangement links TRBV5-4 to TRBJ2-7, with 11 bases lining up with TRBD2. Losses at the gene ends were 5 bases for V and 6 bases for J; bases not matched to a gene: 10. Germline lookup yields CDR1 SGHNT and CDR2 YYREEE (reference sequence). The CDR3 contains 15 residues. In nucleotides, the CDR3 is TGTGCCAGCAGAGAGGGACTAGCGGAGGCCAGCGAGCAGTACTTC. This codes for CASREGLAEASEQYF. The full variable domain, with the rest looked up from reference TRBV5-4 and TRBJ2-7, is ETGVTQSPTHLIKTRGQQVTLRCSSQSGHNTVSWYQQALGQGPQFIFQYYREEENGRGNFPPRFSGLQFPNYSSELNVNALELDDSALYLCASREGLAEASEQYFGPGTRLTVT.

This chain connects TRBV4-2 to TRBJ2-7, with TRBD2 matching 8 bases. Germline lookup yields CDR1 LGHNA and CDR2 YNFKEQ. After removal of 2 bases from V and 2 bases from J, the junction contained 2 bases not matched to a gene. The CDR3 has 14 amino acids. The CDR3 loop is CASSQTSGTYEQYF. The CDR3 DNA sequence: TGTGCCAGCAGCCAAACTAGCGGAACCTACGAGCAGTACTTC.